The clone carrying this T cell receptor beta chain was detected only a few times. The second PCR ran about 6 to 12 cycles with a sample-barcoded 5' primer and J-beta primers. Each cDNA molecule was tagged by a template-switch adaptor with 12 random nucleotides. TCRdb passed the 5' RACE reads through MiXCR, listing each CDR3 protein once. The sample has under 800,000 distinct CDR3 sequences, around 40% seen once. This sample was taken from a study of blood T cells in healthy people across ages. This CDR3 has 15 amino acids. The germline CDR1 and CDR2 sequences are SGHTA and FQGTGA. J lost 2 bases, V lost 5 bases, and 8 bases had no gene match.

The specimen sequenced was blood. The chain has TRBV7-3 and TRBJ2-5, with 7 positions matching TRBD2. This clonotype was obtained from an older woman in good health. Written as DNA, the CDR3 is TGTGCCAGCAGCCCGTATCTAGCGGCTCAAGAGACCCAGTACTTC. It specifies CASSPYLAAQETQYF.